The source of this TCR beta chain is a study of T cells in Graves' hyperthyroidism and ophthalmopathy. The wider study: The blood sample was taken at first diagnosis, before treatment began.

Study-level results: Peripheral blood also featured most of the thyroid clonotypes expanded above 0.001.

The CDR3 has 20 residues. Germline CDR1 MNHEY, CDR2 SMNVEV (reference sequence). V shed 4 bases and J shed 0 bases, with 27 bases lying between them. Comment on this clonotype: Its target is unknown.

Inclusion characteristics of ophthalmopathy patients comprised a Clinical Activity Score of at least 3, a NOSPECS grade of at least 4, and duration under 3 months. PBMCs stemmed from around 9.3 ml fresh peripheral blood. RNA transcripts yielded amplified TCR beta CDR3 regions. Researchers ran a first-round RT-PCR on the TCR CDR3 using the HTBI primer set. MiXCR, applied by TCRdb to the multiplex PCR reads, yields one record per CDR3 protein. The sample shows approximately 610,000 distinct CDR3 sequences, about 15% of them seen only once. The TCR was taken from a woman in her 40s with Graves' ophthalmopathy. The V gene is TRBV27, the J gene TRBJ1-1; D uncertain. Sequenced sample: blood. The CDR3 DNA follows: TGTGCCAGCAGTTCGACCTTTTTATGGGCAGACCTCCTCATGAACACTGAAGCTTTCTTT. This gives the protein CASSSTFLWADLLMNTEAFF.